These 27 T cell receptor beta chains were sequenced from one sample in a study of shared clonotypes between healthy human individuals. Profiling relied on immunoSEQ multiplex PCR, and the TCRdb table lists in-frame clones only, not all of them. The table has 1,400,000 or so clones, 98% seen once. The specimen sequenced was naive CD4+ T cells sorted from blood. The subset was: CD45RA+ positively selected. These receptors were obtained from a man in his thirties or forties in good health.

The J gene is TRBJ2-3, the V gene TRBV5-4, with D perhaps TRBD1 (6 bases). Trimming removed 2 bases from V and 1 base from J, with 11 bases in between. CDR3 length equals 15 residues. The germline CDR1 and CDR2 sequences are SGHNT and YYREEE (reference sequence). The CDR3 nucleotides are TGTGCCAGCAGCTTTTGGGACACCCGCACAGATACGCAGTATTTT. Protein product: CASSFWDTRTDTQYF.

V usage is TRBV14 and J usage is TRBJ2-7, with 8 bases lining up with TRBD2. Trimming at V came to 0 bases and at J to 1 base, leaving 5 bases not matched to a gene. Looked up from germline, CDR1 is SGHDN and CDR2 is FVKESK. The CDR3 sequence is 16 residues long. The CDR3: CASSQDWREASYEQYF. The CDR3 DNA sequence: TGTGCCAGCAGCCAAGATTGGCGGGAGGCGTCCTACGAGCAGTACTTC.

The J gene is TRBJ2-2, the V gene TRBV7-8, with 7 bases matching TRBD1. Germline assignment: CDR1 SGHVS and CDR2 FQNEAQ. V lost 5 bases, J lost 3 bases, and 6 bases stayed unmatched. This CDR3 region has 15 residues. The CDR3 sequence: CASSKGTAYTGELFF. Here the CDR3 DNA reads TGTGCCAGCAGCAAAGGGACAGCTTACACCGGGGAGCTGTTTTTT. Based on the CDR3 plus reference TRBV7-8 and TRBJ2-2, the full variable domain is GAGVSQSPRYKVAKRGQDVALRCDPISGHVSLFWYQQALGQGPEFLTYFQNEAQLDKSGLPSDRFFAERPEGSVSTLKIQRTQQEDSAVYLCASSKGTAYTGELFFGEGSRLTVL.

The chain has TRBV6-1 and TRBJ1-5, with D unclear. The CDR3 spans 14 residues. The V end was cut by 2 bases, the J end by 5 bases, with 10 bases between. CDR1 is MNHNS, CDR2 SASEGT, per germline. CDR3 bases: TGTGCCAGCAGTGAAATTAGGGTTCATCAGCCCCAGCATTTT. Amino acid sequence: CASSEIRVHQPQHF.

The rearrangement links TRBV10-1 to TRBJ2-3; TRBD2 matches at 9 bases. The CDR3 covers 16 residues. Unmatched junction bases numbered 5, after V lost 2 bases and J lost 2 bases. CDR1 and CDR2 from the germline V gene are WNHNN and SYGVQD (reference sequence). The CDR3 DNA reads TGCGCCAGCAGTGAGGGACTAGCGTTCACCACAGATACGCAGTATTTT. Its protein is CASSEGLAFTTDTQYF.

This chain's CDR3 is CASSLFGGNEETQYF. CDR3 nucleotide sequence: TGCGCCAGCAGCTTGTTTGGCGGGAACGAAGAGACCCAGTACTTC. V is TRBV5-1 and J is TRBJ2-5; weak D call: TRBD2 (6 bases). This CDR3 region has 15 residues. V lost 1 base and J 3 bases, leaving 13 bases between the germline ends. The germline V gene has CDR1 SGHRS and CDR2 YFSETQ.

The chain employs TRBV4-3 and TRBJ2-5; D unresolved. Germline V gene lookup returns CDR1 LGHNA and CDR2 YSLEER. V lost 0 bases and J lost 5, with 10 bases in between. The CDR3 runs 14 residues. CDR3 sequence reads: CASSQEWRTETQYF. CDR3 DNA sequence: TGCGCCAGCAGCCAAGAATGGCGTACCGAGACCCAGTACTTC.

The chain links TRBV2 to TRBJ1-5; maybe TRBD1 (6 bases). Trimming left V 4 bases short and J 3 bases short, with 16 bases between. The CDR3 totals 16 residues. Germline lookup yields CDR1 SNHLY and CDR2 FYNNEI. CDR3 residues: CASSGGGLGNNQPQHF. The CDR3 DNA reads TGTGCCAGCAGTGGCGGGGGGCTAGGGAACAATCAGCCCCAGCATTTT.

A word on this clone: The sample carries other DNA sequences with the same CDR3. The chain has TRBV5-1 and TRBJ2-5; 10 bases match TRBD1. The V gene end was trimmed by 3 bases and the J gene end by 4 bases; junction bases not matched to a gene: 3. The length of the CDR3 is 14 residues. The V gene's germline CDR1 is SGHRS and CDR2 YFSETQ. CDR3 bases: TGCGCCAGCAGCTCCGGACAGGGGGGAGAGACCCAGTACTTC. Protein product: CASSSGQGGETQYF.

Worth noting for this clone: This sample includes further DNA sequences coding for the same CDR3. The chain is built from TRBV9 and TRBJ1-5; D gene ambiguous. V gave up 0 bases and J gave up 4 bases, with 8 bases separating them. Germline-derived CDR1 and CDR2 are SGDLS and YYNGEE. The CDR3 is 14 residues long. The CDR3 bases are TGTGCCAGCAGCGTAGAACCCTCTAATCAGCCCCAGCATTTT. Translated: CASSVEPSNQPQHF. Looking up the rest from reference TRBV9 and TRBJ1-5 gives the full variable domain: DSGVTQTPKHLITATGQRVTLRCSPRSGDLSVYWYQQSLDQGLQFLIQYYNGEERAKGNILERFSAQQFPDLHSELNLSSLELGDSALYFCASSVEPSNQPQHFGDGTRLSIL.

The chain joins TRBV2 to TRBJ2-5; unclear D gene. This CDR3 has 13 amino acids. V was trimmed by 8 bases and J by 4 bases, leaving 14 bases between them. Germline CDR1 SNHLY, CDR2 FYNNEI. CDR3 sequence reads: CASVAFRSETQYF. For the CDR3, the DNA is TGTGCCAGCGTGGCCTTTAGATCAGAGACCCAGTACTTC.

The rearrangement uses TRBV11-2 and TRBJ1-5; D is unclear. This CDR3 comprises 18 residues. With 5 bases removed from V and 0 bases from J, the gap between germline ends came to 20 bases. The germline gives CDR1 SGHAT, CDR2 FQNNGV. The CDR3 DNA reads TGTGCCAGCAGCCTTGGCATGTCCGGCCTCGTTAGCAATCAGCCCCAGCATTTT. Encoded protein: CASSLGMSGLVSNQPQHF.

This chain links TRBV18 with TRBJ1-1; TRBD1 matches at 8 bases. The germline gives CDR1 KGHSH, CDR2 LQKENI. The trim removed 0 bases at V and 6 bases at J, leaving 6 bases unmatched. The CDR3 covers 15 residues. CDR3 residues: CASSPPTGVAPEAFF. The CDR3 DNA sequence: TGTGCCAGCTCACCACCGACAGGGGTGGCTCCTGAAGCTTTCTTT.

This chain links TRBV27 with TRBJ2-3; 9 positions agree with TRBD2. The germline V gene has CDR1 MNHEY and CDR2 SMNVEV (reference sequence). This CDR3 comprises 16 residues. J lost 5 bases, V lost 5 bases, and 11 bases had no gene match. CDR3 nucleotide sequence: TGTGCCAGCAGTGGGGTCCTAGCGGGATTGGGAGATACGCAGTATTTT. This codes for CASSGVLAGLGDTQYF.

This rearrangement joins TRBV10-2 to TRBJ2-5; D is undetermined. The CDR3 is made up of 14 amino acids. Per the germline V gene, CDR1 is WSHSY and CDR2 is SAAADI. V shed 4 bases and J shed 1 base, with 10 bases lying between them. Here the CDR3 DNA reads TGCGCCAGCAGTGTCGGCAGTCCCCAAGAGACCCAGTACTTC. Translation gives CASSVGSPQETQYF.

This rearrangement joins TRBV28 to TRBJ2-7; 7 nucleotides agree with TRBD1. J was trimmed by 7 bases and V by 8 bases; bases with no gene match: 11. Germline-derived CDR1 and CDR2 are MDHEN and SYDVKM. CDR3 length: 13 amino acids. Here the CDR3 DNA reads TGTGCCAGCCTCGAACTCCCCAGGGGGGAGCAGTACTTC. Its protein product is CASLELPRGEQYF.

The chain recombines TRBV30 with TRBJ2-6, with D unresolved. This CDR3 is built from 15 residues. The V end lost 1 base, the J end lost 4 bases, and 11 bases lay between the germline ends. Germline V gene sequence: CDR1 GTSNPN, CDR2 SVGIG (reference sequence). This CDR3 is CAWSATRSGANVLTF. CDR3 coding DNA: TGTGCCTGGAGTGCAACGAGGTCCGGGGCCAACGTCCTGACTTTC.

The chain combines TRBV18 with TRBJ1-2; D is perhaps TRBD1 (5 bases). Germline V gene data show CDR1 as KGHSH and CDR2 as LQKENI. This CDR3 spans 14 amino acids. V was clipped by 3 bases and J by 4 bases, with 12 bases between them. The CDR3 here is CASSPGPSGYGYTF. In DNA form, the CDR3 reads TGTGCCAGCTCACCGGGGCCTTCCGGCTATGGCTACACCTTC.

Comment on this clone: One end of the junction varies from germline; a read error may be responsible. The gene calls are TRBV30 and TRBJ2-7; the D gene is possibly TRBD1 (6 bases). The CDR3 is 12 amino acids. CDR1 and CDR2 from the germline V gene are GTSNPN and SVGIG (reference sequence). The CDR3 loop is CAWSRVGTMAGF. CDR3 in DNA: TGTGCCTGGAGTAGAGTTGGGACAATGGCAGGCTTC.

The chain recombines TRBV7-2 with TRBJ2-3; possibly TRBD2 for D (6 bases). Germline V gene sequence: CDR1 SGHTA, CDR2 FQGNSA. The CDR3 has 15 amino acids. V shed 4 bases and J shed 0 bases, with 11 bases lying between them. The CDR3 sequence is CASSWAGTSTDTQYF. CDR3 DNA sequence: TGTGCCAGCAGCTGGGCGGGGACCAGCACAGATACGCAGTATTTT.

This sequence joins TRBV7-8 and TRBJ2-3, with D possibly being TRBD1 (6 bases). Trimming left V 3 bases short and J 2 bases short, with 9 bases between. The CDR3 length is 14 residues. Per the germline V gene, CDR1 is SGHVS and CDR2 is FQNEAQ. CDR3 loop: CASSFRTVTDTQYF. Here the CDR3 DNA reads TGTGCCAGCAGCTTTCGGACAGTCACAGATACGCAGTATTTT.

The genes are TRBV13 and TRBJ1-3, with D uncertain. This CDR3 spans 14 amino acids. The V end lost 5 bases, the J end lost 4 bases, and 12 bases lay between the germline ends. In germline, CDR1 is PRHDT, CDR2 FYEKMQ (reference sequence). The CDR3: CASSLRSSGNTIYF. DNA of the CDR3: TGTGCCAGCAGCCTTCGTTCTTCGGGAAACACCATATATTTT.

The chain combines TRBV10-1 with TRBJ2-1; TRBD1 agrees at 7 bases. The V and J ends lost 4 bases and 8 bases, in that order; junction bases with no gene match: 11. Germline-derived CDR1 and CDR2 are WNHNN and SYGVQD (reference sequence). The CDR3 is made up of 15 amino acids. The CDR3 nucleotides are TGCGCCAGCAGTGCCCCGGGACAGAACGGGGATGAGCAGTTCTTC. Its translation: CASSAPGQNGDEQFF.

This clone was observed a single time. The chain has TRBV5-3 and TRBJ1-1; D gene unclear. TRBV5-3 is an ORF, and what it does is uncertain. V lost 1 base and J lost 4, with 14 bases in between. The CDR3 is made up of 15 amino acids. This CDR3 reads CARSLPRVGSTEAFF. The CDR3 DNA reads TGTGCCAGAAGCTTGCCTCGGGTAGGTAGCACTGAAGCTTTCTTT.

V and J are TRBV2 and TRBJ2-7; TRBD1 matches at 9 bases. Germline trimming cut 5 bases from V and 6 bases from J; bases unmatched to any gene: 14. The CDR3 length is 16 residues. Per germline, CDR1 SNHLY and CDR2 FYNNEI. The CDR3 bases are TGTGCCAGCAGTTCCCTCAGGACAGGGGTGGTTCCCGAGCAGTACTTC. Its protein is CASSSLRTGVVPEQYF.

V is TRBV7-8 and J is TRBJ2-1; 9 bases fit TRBD2. CDR1 is SGHVS and CDR2 is FQNEAQ in the germline V gene. V lost 5 bases to trimming and J lost 2 bases; unmatched junction nucleotides: 19. The CDR3 extends over 20 amino acids. The CDR3 protein is CASSTPSLAGGLYPYNEQFF. CDR3 in DNA: TGTGCCAGCAGCACACCCTCTCTGGCGGGAGGGCTCTATCCCTACAATGAGCAGTTCTTC.

This chain links TRBV18 with TRBJ1-4, with TRBD1 matching over 8 bases. V shed 1 base and J 8 bases; nucleotides not matched to a gene: 6. Germline assignment: CDR1 KGHSH and CDR2 LQKENI. This CDR3 region has 15 residues. In DNA, the CDR3 is TGTGCCAGCTCACCACAGGGCAGGGGGCACGAAAAACTGTTTTTT. Protein product: CASSPQGRGHEKLFF. The whole variable domain, remainder taken from reference TRBV18 and TRBJ1-4, is NAGVMQNPRHLVRRRGQEARLRCSPMKGHSHVYWYRQLPEEGLKFMVYLQKENIIDESGMPKERFSAEFPKEGPSILRIQQVVRGDSAAYFCASSPQGRGHEKLFFGSGTQLSVL.